Listed below are T cell receptor beta chains from one sample, sequenced in a study of PD-1 blockade in classical Hodgkin lymphoma. Sequencing was performed with immunoSEQ multiplex PCR; in TCRdb, only in-frame clones are kept and a portion is missing. Seen here are tens of thousands of clones, more than 90% observed once, and the top ten hold 6.5% to 9.5%. The material sequenced was peripheral blood mononuclear cells (PBMCs), taken before the fourth cycle of nivolumab. The origin of the receptors is a human donor with classical Hodgkin lymphoma. The CDR3 runs from the conserved cysteine through the conserved F or W. A D gene is named only where the DNA matches it firmly. Rows give clone size only sometimes, using once, few, many, or a class for an expanded clone.

size,D,J,V,CDR3,DNA
NA,NA,TRBJ2-1,TRBV20-1,CSARNGVIQFF,TGCAGTGCTAGGAACGGGGTAATCCAGTTCTTC
NA,NA,TRBJ1-1,TRBV5-1,CASSPSLGSNTEAFF,TGCGCCAGCAGCCCCTCTCTAGGGTCTAACACTGAAGCTTTCTTT
NA,NA,TRBJ2-1,TRBV6-1,CASTNHNDEQFF,TGTGCCAGCACCAACCACAACGATGAGCAGTTCTTC
NA,NA,TRBJ1-5,TRBV5-8,CASSLGQTPQPQHF,TGTGCCAGCAGCTTGGGACAGACCCCGCAGCCCCAGCATTTT
few,NA,TRBJ2-3,TRBV19,CASSIPGAGADTQYF,TGTGCCAGTAGTATCCCGGGGGCTGGGGCAGATACGCAGTATTTT
NA,TRBD1,TRBJ2-7,TRBV6-5,CASRRTGDAYEQYF,TGTGCCAGCAGAAGAACAGGGGACGCCTACGAGCAGTACTTC
NA,TRBD1,TRBJ2-7,TRBV13,CASSPDRGAYEQYF,TGTGCCAGCAGTCCCGACAGGGGAGCCTACGAGCAGTACTTC
NA,NA,TRBJ2-7,TRBV4-1,CASSRGLSYEQYF,TGCGCCAGCAGCCGGGGACTTTCCTACGAGCAGTACTTC
NA,TRBD1,TRBJ2-1,TRBV4-1,CASSQPGQVNDEQFF,TGCGCCAGCAGCCAACCGGGACAGGTGAACGATGAGCAGTTCTTC
NA,NA,TRBJ1-1,TRBV27,CASSMGSSTEAFF,TGTGCCAGCAGTATGGGCAGTAGCACTGAAGCTTTCTTT
NA,NA,TRBJ1-6,TRBV5-1,CASGQGGSPLHF,TGCGCCAGCGGGCAGGGTGGTTCACCCCTCCACTTT
NA,TRBD1,TRBJ1-6,TRBV14,CASPRDRGNSPLHF,TGTGCCAGCCCCCGGGACAGGGGAAATTCACCCCTCCACTTT
NA,NA,TRBJ1-1,TRBV29-1,CSGGTGYMNTEAFF,TGCAGCGGCGGGACCGGATACATGAACACTGAAGCTTTCTTT
NA,NA,TRBJ2-2,TRBV27,CASSSTGELFF,TGTGCCAGCAGTTCAACCGGGGAGCTGTTTTTT
NA,NA,TRBJ2-3,TRBV9,CASSVGWTDTQYF,TGTGCCAGCAGCGTAGGGTGGACAGATACGCAGTATTTT
once,TRBD2,TRBJ2-5,TRBV4-2,CASSQGLMVAGEREETQYF,TGTGCCAGCAGCCAAGGTTTGATGGTGGCGGGGGAAAGGGAAGAGACCCAGTACTTC
NA,TRBD2,TRBJ2-5,TRBV7-7,CASSLGLAGVQETQYF,TGTGCCAGCAGCTTAGGGCTAGCGGGAGTGCAGGAGACCCAGTACTTC
few,TRBD1,TRBJ1-5,TRBV19,CASTQRGQSNQPQHF,TGTGCCAGTACCCAGAGGGGACAGAGCAATCAGCCCCAGCATTTT
NA,NA,TRBJ2-6,TRBV11-2,CASSPPPSGAGANVLTF,TGTGCCAGCAGCCCACCGCCCTCAGGGGCTGGGGCCAACGTCCTGACTTTC
NA,TRBD2,TRBJ2-5,TRBV7-8,CASSLGLAGQETQYF,TGTGCCAGCAGCTTAGGGCTAGCGGGGCAAGAGACCCAGTACTTC
NA,NA,TRBJ2-7,TRBV4-1,CASSQPSGVEQYF,TGCGCCAGCAGCCAGCCCTCGGGGGTTGAGCAGTACTTC
NA,TRBD2,TRBJ2-1,TRBV23-1,CASSPNSDRTREAPNEQFF,TGCGCCAGCAGTCCCAATTCGGATCGGACTAGAGAGGCCCCTAATGAGCAGTTCTTC
NA,NA,TRBJ1-5,TRBV6-6,CASSPGSQPQHF,TGTGCCAGCTCCCCCGGCAGTCAGCCCCAGCATTTT
NA,NA,TRBJ2-7,TRBV2,CASSEGLPPLYEQYF,TGTGCCAGCAGTGAGGGGTTGCCCCCCCTCTACGAGCAGTACTTC
NA,TRBD2,TRBJ2-2,TRBV5-1,CASSSLAGGELFF,TGCGCCAGCAGCTCCCTAGCGGGCGGGGAGCTGTTTTTT
NA,TRBD1,TRBJ1-5,TRBV10-2,CASSETDRAVEPQHF,TGCGCCAGCAGTGAGACCGACAGGGCCGTTGAGCCCCAGCATTTT
NA,NA,TRBJ1-1,TRBV28,CASSLYQPNTEAFF,TGTGCCAGCAGTTTATACCAGCCGAACACTGAAGCTTTCTTT
NA,NA,TRBJ2-2,TRBV29-1,CSVDIANTGELFF,TGCAGCGTGGACATAGCGAACACCGGGGAGCTGTTTTTT